This T cell receptor beta chain was identified during a study of OX40 agonist ivuxolimab in advanced cancers. Background on the study: It was permissible to have had prior anti-PD-1, anti-PD-L1 or anti-CTLA-4 therapy, and 40% had some.

The CDR3 spans 14 residues. Germline trimming cut 4 bases from V and 5 bases from J; bases unmatched to any gene: 7. Germline V gene data show CDR1 as MNHEY and CDR2 as SMNVEV (reference sequence). The repertoire was sequenced with immunoSEQ multiplex PCR; TCRdb's copy has only in-frame clones and lacks some. The sample records 70,000 to 95,000 clones, roughly 88% being singletons. V usage is TRBV27 and J usage is TRBJ2-5; 7 bases map to TRBD2. The material was CD4+ or CD8+ T cells sorted from blood, obtained in a trial of the OX40 agonist ivuxolimab. This TCR was recovered from an adult with an advanced solid tumor such as melanoma, head and neck, liver or kidney cancer. CDR3 in amino acids: CASSSGTTGETQYF. The CDR3 DNA reads TGTGCCAGCAGTTCCGGGACTACCGGGGAGACCCAGTACTTC.